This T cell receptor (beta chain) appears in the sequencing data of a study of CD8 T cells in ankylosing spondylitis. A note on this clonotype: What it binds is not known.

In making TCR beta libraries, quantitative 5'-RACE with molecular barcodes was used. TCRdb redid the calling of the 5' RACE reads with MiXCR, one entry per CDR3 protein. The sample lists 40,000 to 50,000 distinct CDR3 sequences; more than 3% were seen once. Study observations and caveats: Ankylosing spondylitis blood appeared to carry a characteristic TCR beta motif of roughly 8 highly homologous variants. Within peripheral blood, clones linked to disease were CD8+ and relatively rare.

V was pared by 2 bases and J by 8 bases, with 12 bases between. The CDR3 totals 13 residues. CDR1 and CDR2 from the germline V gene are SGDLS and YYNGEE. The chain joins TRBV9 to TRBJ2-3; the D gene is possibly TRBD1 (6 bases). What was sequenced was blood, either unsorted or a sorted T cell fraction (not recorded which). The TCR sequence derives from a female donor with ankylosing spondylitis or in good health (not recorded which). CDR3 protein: CASSVLGGTTQYF. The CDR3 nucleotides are TGTGCCAGCAGCGTTTTAGGGGGTACTACGCAGTATTTT. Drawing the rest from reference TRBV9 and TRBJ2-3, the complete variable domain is DSGVTQTPKHLITATGQRVTLRCSPRSGDLSVYWYQQSLDQGLQFLIQYYNGEERAKGNILERFSAQQFPDLHSELNLSSLELGDSALYFCASSVLGGTTQYFGPGTRLTVL.